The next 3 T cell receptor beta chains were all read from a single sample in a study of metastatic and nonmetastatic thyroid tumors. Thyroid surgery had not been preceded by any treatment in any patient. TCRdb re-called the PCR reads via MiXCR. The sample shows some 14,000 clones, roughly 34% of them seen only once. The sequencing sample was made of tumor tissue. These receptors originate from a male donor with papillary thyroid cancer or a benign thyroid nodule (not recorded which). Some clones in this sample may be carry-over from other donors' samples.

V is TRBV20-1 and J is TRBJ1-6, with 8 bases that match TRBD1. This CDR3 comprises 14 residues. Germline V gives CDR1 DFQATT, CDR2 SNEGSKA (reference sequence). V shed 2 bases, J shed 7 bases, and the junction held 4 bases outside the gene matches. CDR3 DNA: TGCAGTGCTAGATTTCGGACAGGGAATTCACCCCTCCACTTT. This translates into CSARFRTGNSPLHF.

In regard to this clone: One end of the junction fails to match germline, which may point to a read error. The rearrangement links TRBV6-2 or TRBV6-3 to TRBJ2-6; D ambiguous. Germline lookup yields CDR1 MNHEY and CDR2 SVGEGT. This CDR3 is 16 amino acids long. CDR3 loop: CASSPPPVSGSNVQTF. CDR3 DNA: TGTGCCAGCAGTCCCCCGCCCGTCTCTGGGTCCAACGTCCAGACTTTC.

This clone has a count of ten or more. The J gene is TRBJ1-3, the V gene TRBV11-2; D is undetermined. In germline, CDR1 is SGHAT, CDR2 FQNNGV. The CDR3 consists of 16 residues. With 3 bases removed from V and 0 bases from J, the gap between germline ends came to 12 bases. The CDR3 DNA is TGTGCCAGCAGCTTTGATGTCTTACGCTCTGGAAACACCATATATTTT. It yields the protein CASSFDVLRSGNTIYF.